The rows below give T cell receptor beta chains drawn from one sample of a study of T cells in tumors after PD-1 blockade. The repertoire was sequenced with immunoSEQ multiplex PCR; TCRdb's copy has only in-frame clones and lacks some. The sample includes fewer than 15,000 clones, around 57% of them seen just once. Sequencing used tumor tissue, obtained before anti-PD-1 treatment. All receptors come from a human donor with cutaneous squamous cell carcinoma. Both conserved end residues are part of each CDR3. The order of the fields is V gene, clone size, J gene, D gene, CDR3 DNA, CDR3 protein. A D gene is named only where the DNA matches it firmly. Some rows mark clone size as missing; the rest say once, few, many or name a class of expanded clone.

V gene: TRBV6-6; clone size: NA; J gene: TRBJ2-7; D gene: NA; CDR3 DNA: TGTGCCAGCACCGACTCGTCCTACGAGCAGTACTTC; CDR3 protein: CASTDSSYEQYF
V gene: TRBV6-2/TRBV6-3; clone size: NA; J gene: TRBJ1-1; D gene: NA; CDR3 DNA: TGTGCCAGCAGTCTTACAGAGAACACTGAAGCTTTCTTT; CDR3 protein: CASSLTENTEAFF
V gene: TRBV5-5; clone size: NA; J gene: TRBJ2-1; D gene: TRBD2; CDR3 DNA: TGTGCCAGCAGCCCCTTCGCCGGGACTAGCGGGAGGTCCCATGAGCAGTTCTTC; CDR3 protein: CASSPFAGTSGRSHEQFF
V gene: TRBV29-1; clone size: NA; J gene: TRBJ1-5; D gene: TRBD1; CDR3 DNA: TGCAGCGTTTCGGGACAGGGCGGAACTCAGCCCCAGCATTTT; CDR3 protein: CSVSGQGGTQPQHF
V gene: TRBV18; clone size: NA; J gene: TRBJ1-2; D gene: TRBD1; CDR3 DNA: TGTGCCAGCTCACCCGGAATTACGACAGGGGGCGGCTATGGCTACACCTTC; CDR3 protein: CASSPGITTGGGYGYTF
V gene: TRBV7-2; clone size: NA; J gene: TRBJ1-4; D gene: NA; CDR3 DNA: TGTGCCAGCAGCTTATTGGTTACGGGGACAACTAATGAAAAACTGTTTTTT; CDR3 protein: CASSLLVTGTTNEKLFF
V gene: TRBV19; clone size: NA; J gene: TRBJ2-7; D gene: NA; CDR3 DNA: TGTGCCAGTAGTTGGAGGCGGTCTGGCTACGAGCAGTACTTC; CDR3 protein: CASSWRRSGYEQYF
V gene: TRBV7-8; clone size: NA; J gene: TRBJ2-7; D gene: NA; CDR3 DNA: TGTGCCAGCAGCTTAGGGCAGGGAATTATCAACGAGCAGTACTTC; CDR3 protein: CASSLGQGIINEQYF
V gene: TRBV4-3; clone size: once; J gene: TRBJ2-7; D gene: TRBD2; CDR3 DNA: TGCGCCAGCAGCCAAACTAGAGCGGGAGTCTACGAGCAGTACTTC; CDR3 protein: CASSQTRAGVYEQYF
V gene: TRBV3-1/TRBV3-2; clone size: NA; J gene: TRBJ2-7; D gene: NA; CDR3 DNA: TGTGCCAGCAGCCAAGGGGGTTCGCAGTACTTC; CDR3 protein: CASSQGGSQYF
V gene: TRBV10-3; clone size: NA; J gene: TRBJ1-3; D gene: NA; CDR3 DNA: TGTGCCATCAGTGAGCACCCAGGGAAAGGAAACACCATATATTTT; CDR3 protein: CAISEHPGKGNTIYF
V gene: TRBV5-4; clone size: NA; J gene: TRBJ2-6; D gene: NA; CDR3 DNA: TGTGCCAGCACCAAGGGGGGGGCCAGCTCTGGGGCCAACGTCCTGACTTTC; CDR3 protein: CASTKGGASSGANVLTF
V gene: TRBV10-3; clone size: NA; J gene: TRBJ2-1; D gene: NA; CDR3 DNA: TGTGCCATCAGTGAGTCAGGGTACAGGAAAGACAATGAGCAGTTCTTC; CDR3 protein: CAISESGYRKDNEQFF
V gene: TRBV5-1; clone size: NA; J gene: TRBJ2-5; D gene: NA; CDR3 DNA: TGCGCCAGCAGCCAGGGGAGTTCAAGGGAGACCCAGTACTTC; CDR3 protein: CASSQGSSRETQYF
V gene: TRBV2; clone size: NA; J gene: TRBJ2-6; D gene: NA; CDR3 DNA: TGTGCCAGCAATCGACAGGCTCCGCTAATTTCCTCTGGGGCCAACGTCCTGACTTTC; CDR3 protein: CASNRQAPLISSGANVLTF
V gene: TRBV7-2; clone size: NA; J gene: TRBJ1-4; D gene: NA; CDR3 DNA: TGTGCCAGCAGCCAGGTGGGGGGAGAAAAACTGTTTTTT; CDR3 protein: CASSQVGGEKLFF
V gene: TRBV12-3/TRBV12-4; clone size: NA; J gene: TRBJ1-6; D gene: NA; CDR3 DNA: TGTGCCAGCAGTCCAGGACAGAGATCACCCCTCCACTTT; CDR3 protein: CASSPGQRSPLHF
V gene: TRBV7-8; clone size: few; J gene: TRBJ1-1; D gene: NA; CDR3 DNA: TGTGCCAGCAGCCTGGGACATGGCACTGAAGCTTTCTTT; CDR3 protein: CASSLGHGTEAFF
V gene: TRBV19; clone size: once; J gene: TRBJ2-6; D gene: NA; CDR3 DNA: TGTGCCACCCAGCGGGACAAAGCTAGAACTGGGGCCAACGTCCTGACTTTC; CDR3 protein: CATQRDKARTGANVLTF
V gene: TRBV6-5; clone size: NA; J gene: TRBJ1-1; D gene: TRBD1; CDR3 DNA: TGTGCCAGCAGTTACACAGGGGCCACTGAAGCTTTCTTT; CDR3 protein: CASSYTGATEAFF
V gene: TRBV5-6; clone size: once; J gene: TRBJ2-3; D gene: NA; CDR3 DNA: TGTGCCAGCAGCTTGGCAGATACGCAGTATTTT; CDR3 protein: CASSLADTQYF
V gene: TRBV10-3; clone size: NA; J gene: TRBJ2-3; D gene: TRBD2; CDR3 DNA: TGTGCCATCAGTGAGTCTAGCGGGCACACAGATACGCAGTATTTT; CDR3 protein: CAISESSGHTDTQYF
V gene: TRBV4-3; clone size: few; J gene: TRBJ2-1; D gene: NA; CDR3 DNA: TGCGCCAGCAGCCAAGTTCCACAGCAGGCCTACAATGAGCAGTTCTTC; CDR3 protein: CASSQVPQQAYNEQFF
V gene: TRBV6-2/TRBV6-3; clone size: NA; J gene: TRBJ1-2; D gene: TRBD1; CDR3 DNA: TGTGCCAGCAGTGTCATACAGGGGCCTGACACCTTC; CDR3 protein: CASSVIQGPDTF
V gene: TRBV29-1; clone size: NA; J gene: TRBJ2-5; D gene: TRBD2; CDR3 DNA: TGCAGCGTTAGAGTAACTAGCGGGTCAGAGACCCAGTACTTC; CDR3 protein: CSVRVTSGSETQYF
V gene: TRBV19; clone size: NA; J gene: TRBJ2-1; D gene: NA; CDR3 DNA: TGTGCCAGTAAGAAACAGACAGGCTCCTACAATGAGCAGTTCTTC; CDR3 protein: CASKKQTGSYNEQFF